The present entry profiles one TCR beta chain with its context. This PCR relied on a set of 60 Vbeta primers and 13 Jbeta primers. Some clones are missing from TCRdb's copy, which holds only in-frame ones; the method was immunoSEQ multiplex PCR. This table has some 200,000 clones, 82% appearing once. V lost 5 bases, J lost 4 bases, and 20 bases lay in between. This CDR3 is built from 17 residues. Germline loops: CDR1 SGHAT, CDR2 FQNNGV. This entry comes from a study of cytomegalovirus exposure and HLA in healthy donors. This sequence originates from a boy aged 2-9 years in good health and CMV-seronegative. Specimen: PBMCs. The rearrangement joins TRBV11-2 to TRBJ2-2; D possibly corresponds to TRBD2 (7 bases). CDR3 region: CASSRGKGGGSTGELFF. The CDR3 DNA is TGTGCCAGCAGCCGTGGGAAGGGGGGGGGCAGCACCGGGGAGCTGTTTTTT.